The 30 T cell receptor beta chains reported below all come from one sample, sequenced in a study of T cell repertoires in cytomegalovirus infection. TCRdb independently ran MiXCR on the reads; one entry per CDR3 protein. The sample contains some 180,000 distinct CDR3 sequences, roughly 19% of which appear only once. Source material: PBMCs. The receptor source for this set is a human donor in good health (CMV status not recorded). Some clones in this sample may be carry-over from other donors' samples.

This clonotype appeared a few times. The chain employs TRBV4-1 and TRBJ2-1, with 10 positions matching TRBD2. The CDR3 covers 19 residues. Looked up from germline, CDR1 is MGHRA and CDR2 is YSYEKL. The V and J ends lost 4 bases and 0 bases, in that order; junction bases with no gene match: 12. The CDR3 here is CASSRASGGQPGSYNEQFF. The CDR3 DNA is TGCGCCAGCAGCCGGGCTAGCGGGGGCCAACCGGGCTCCTACAATGAGCAGTTCTTC.

This clonotype was recorded at least ten times. V and J are TRBV7-9 and TRBJ1-2; TRBD1 aligns across 9 bases. The CDR3 consists of 14 residues. V was clipped by 4 bases and J by 4 bases; unmatched bases: 4. Germline V CDR1 and CDR2: SEHNR, FQNEAQ (reference sequence). This chain's CDR3 is CASSSRTGAYGYTF. The CDR3 DNA follows: TGTGCCAGCAGCTCCCGGACAGGGGCCTATGGCTACACCTTC.

This clonotype was seen at least ten times. The chain employs TRBV29-1 and TRBJ2-1; 10 nucleotides line up with TRBD2. The trim removed 8 bases at V and 8 bases at J, leaving 12 bases unmatched. Germline loops: CDR1 SQVTM, CDR2 ANQGSEA. The CDR3 totals 14 residues. The CDR3 DNA reads as TGCAGCCTCCTACGGGGACTAGCGTCGGATGAGCAGTTCTTC. This encodes CSLLRGLASDEQFF.

This clonotype has at least ten counts. The chain employs TRBV7-2 and TRBJ2-7; TRBD2 matches at 9 bases. Losses at the gene ends were 0 bases for V and 4 bases for J; bases not matched to a gene: 1. The CDR3 spans 14 residues. CDR1 and CDR2 (germline): SGHTA, FQGNSA. The CDR3 sequence: CASSLAAGGYEQYF. The CDR3 DNA is TGTGCCAGCAGCTTAGCAGCGGGAGGATACGAGCAGTACTTC.

This clonotype was counted between two and nine times. V gene TRBV6-1 combines with J gene TRBJ2-5, with no clear D. Trimming left V 6 bases short and J 5 bases short, with 7 bases between. CDR1 is MNHNS and CDR2 is SASEGT in the germline V gene. The CDR3 has 11 residues. The CDR3 sequence is CASRNRETQYF. For the CDR3, the DNA is TGTGCCAGCAGAAATCGGGAGACCCAGTACTTC.

The chain links TRBV11-3 to TRBJ2-2, with TRBD2 matching over 13 bases. In germline, CDR1 is SGHNT, CDR2 YENEEA. V trimming: 5 bases; J trimming: 4 bases; junction bases outside the gene matches: 4. The CDR3 loop spans 16 amino acids. The CDR3 bases are TGTGCCAGCAGCCCACTAGCGGGAGGGATCACCGGGGAGCTGTTTTTT. Translating gives CASSPLAGGITGELFF.

There are many counts of this clonotype. The V and J genes are TRBV11-2 and TRBJ2-1; TRBD2 matches 13 bases. CDR1 SGHAT and CDR2 FQNNGV come from the germline V gene. The trim removed 5 bases at V and 7 bases at J, leaving 11 bases unmatched. The CDR3 has 17 amino acids. CDR3 amino acids: CASSHLGLAGYLNEQFF. In DNA, the CDR3 is TGTGCCAGCAGCCATTTGGGACTAGCGGGGTACCTAAATGAGCAGTTCTTC.

The CDR3 nucleotides read TGTGCCAGCACCATTCGGGGTGGGACAGGATATAGGCCCCTCCACTTT. Its protein is CASTIRGGTGYRPLHF. This chain joins TRBV7-2 and TRBJ1-6; 8 bases agree with TRBD1. This CDR3 is built from 16 residues. Trimming removed 7 bases from V and 13 bases from J; junction bases left unmatched: 18. Germline lookup yields CDR1 SGHTA and CDR2 FQGNSA.

This clonotype was seen a few times. The J gene is TRBJ2-6, the V gene TRBV6-6, with D possibly being TRBD1 or TRBD2 (5 bases each). Germline V CDR1 and CDR2: MNHNY, SVGAGI (reference sequence). The CDR3 covers 16 residues. V lost 2 bases, J lost 3 bases, and 11 bases lay in between. In nucleotides, the CDR3 is TGTGCCAGCAGTTACACTGGGACGGATGGGGCCAACGTCCTGACTTTC. Translating gives CASSYTGTDGANVLTF.

In its sample, this clonotype was seen once. A much bigger clone sits one base away, suggesting this may be a read error. The chain joins TRBV7-8 to TRBJ2-2, with no clear D. The germline CDR1 and CDR2 sequences are SGHVS and FQNEAQ. This CDR3 is built from 14 residues. Between the trimmed V and J ends, which lost 5 bases and 6 bases, there was a span of 13 bases. The CDR3, as DNA: TGTGCCAGCAGCGCGCAGATAAACTCCGGGGAGCTGTTTTTT. Its translation: CASSAQINSGELFF.

This sequence joins TRBV19 and TRBJ2-1; D is unclear. The V end lost 1 base, the J end lost 5 bases, and 6 bases lay between the germline ends. Germline lookup yields CDR1 LNHDA and CDR2 SQIVND (reference sequence). The CDR3 consists of 13 residues. The CDR3 region is CASSIAPDNEQFF. The CDR3, as DNA: TGTGCCAGTAGTATAGCCCCTGACAATGAGCAGTTCTTC.

This clonotype has ten or more counts. CDR3 DNA sequence: TGTGCCAGCAGTGAAGCTGGTGCAGGCATACGTCAGCCCCAGCATTTT. This codes for CASSEAGAGIRQPQHF. This chain joins TRBV2 and TRBJ1-5; D call uncertain. This CDR3 is 16 amino acids long. The V and J ends lost 0 bases and 6 bases respectively, with 15 bases between them. Germline CDR1 SNHLY, CDR2 FYNNEI.

This chain links TRBV12-3 or TRBV12-4 with TRBJ2-1, with D hard to call. This CDR3 spans 11 amino acids. V gave up 3 bases and J gave up 8 bases, with 5 bases separating them. Here the CDR3 DNA reads TGTGCCAGCAGTTTCAGTCATGAGCAGTTCTTC. This sequence encodes CASSFSHEQFF.

This clonotype was seen a few times. This chain uses TRBV19 with TRBJ2-5; no reliable D call. The CDR3 has 13 amino acids. Trimming removed 4 bases from V and 2 bases from J, with 8 bases in between. Germline V gives CDR1 LNHDA, CDR2 SQIVND (reference sequence). In DNA form, the CDR3 reads TGTGCCAGTAGTAAAGGCTCACAAGAGACCCAGTACTTC. Amino acid sequence: CASSKGSQETQYF.

The J gene is TRBJ1-2, the V gene TRBV5-4; perhaps TRBD1 as D (6 bases). This CDR3 has 15 residues. Germline assignment: CDR1 SGHNT and CDR2 YYREEE (reference sequence). V lost 2 bases to trimming and J lost 4 bases, with 15 bases between them. This chain's CDR3 is CASSFFGGAVYGYTF. The CDR3 DNA reads as TGTGCCAGCAGCTTCTTTGGGGGCGCGGTCTATGGCTACACCTTC. Full variable domain (missing parts from reference TRBV5-4 and TRBJ1-2): ETGVTQSPTHLIKTRGQQVTLRCSSQSGHNTVSWYQQALGQGPQFIFQYYREEENGRGNFPPRFSGLQFPNYSSELNVNALELDDSALYLCASSFFGGAVYGYTFGSGTRLTVV.

This clonotype turned up a few times. This chain uses TRBV2 with TRBJ2-3; possible D gene TRBD1, 5 bases. The length of the CDR3 is 14 residues. V was trimmed by 6 bases and J by 2 bases, leaving 12 bases between them. Germline CDR1 reads SNHLY; CDR2 reads FYNNEI. CDR3: CASSRQFVTDTQYF. For the CDR3, the DNA is TGTGCCAGCAGCCGACAGTTCGTCACAGATACGCAGTATTTT.

The rearrangement joins TRBV29-1 to TRBJ2-7; 7 bases align to TRBD1. The V and J ends lost 7 bases and 2 bases, in that order; junction bases with no gene match: 5. The CDR3 has 12 residues. Germline V CDR1 and CDR2: SQVTM, ANQGSEA. As DNA, the CDR3 is TGCAGCGACATGACAGGGCCCTACGAGCAGTACTTC. The encoded protein is CSDMTGPYEQYF.

The chain has TRBV6-5 and TRBJ2-7, with a weak D call TRBD1 (7 bases). Germline CDR1 reads MNHEY; CDR2 reads SVGAGI. V lost 7 bases to trimming and J lost 2 bases, with 12 bases between them. The CDR3 is 13 residues long. CDR3 in DNA: TGTGCCAGCATCGGCGGGACAGCCTACGAGCAGTACTTC. Translated, it gives CASIGGTAYEQYF.

In the case of this clonotype: This could be a read error, since a much larger clone is one nucleotide away. The V and J genes are TRBV12-3 or TRBV12-4 and TRBJ2-1, with 9 bases that match TRBD1. The CDR3 length is 15 residues. This CDR3 reads CTSSNRQGVGNEQFF. CDR3 nucleotide sequence: TGTACCAGCAGTAATCGACAGGGGGTCGGGAATGAGCAGTTCTTC.

At least ten counts were recorded for this clonotype. This sequence joins TRBV12-3 or TRBV12-4 and TRBJ1-5; possibly TRBD1 for D (6 bases). This CDR3 is built from 13 residues. V was clipped by 7 bases and J by 3 bases, with 10 bases between them. The CDR3 reads CASTRDNNQPQHF. DNA of the CDR3: TGTGCCAGCACCCGGGACAACAATCAGCCCCAGCATTTT.

This chain joins TRBV6-1 and TRBJ2-7; 15 bases align to TRBD2. The trim removed 7 bases at V and 5 bases at J, leaving 6 bases unmatched. Germline-derived CDR1 and CDR2 are MNHNS and SASEGT. CDR3 size: 15 residues. In DNA, the CDR3 is TGTGCCAGCAAAGGACTAGCGGGAGGGCCCAACGAGCAGTACTTC. Translated: CASKGLAGGPNEQYF.

The sample holds many counts of this clonotype. This chain links TRBV6-1 with TRBJ1-5; 9 nucleotides line up with TRBD1. The trim removed 5 bases at V and 7 bases at J, leaving 12 bases unmatched. The length of the CDR3 is 16 residues. CDR1 and CDR2 (germline): MNHNS, SASEGT. CDR3 loop: CASSPSGTGSEQPQHF. The DNA for the CDR3 is TGTGCCAGCAGTCCATCCGGGACAGGGTCGGAACAGCCCCAGCATTTT.

This sequence joins TRBV12-3 or TRBV12-4 and TRBJ1-3, with unresolved D. CDR3 length equals 15 residues. Trimming removed 4 bases from V and 1 base from J, with 11 bases in between. The CDR3 region has the DNA TGTGCCAGCAGTTGGGGTCCGTCGTCTGGAAACACCATATATTTT. Residues: CASSWGPSSGNTIYF.

This clonotype was observed many times. The genes are TRBV7-8 and TRBJ2-2, with D unresolved. CDR3 length: 12 amino acids. Germline V gene lookup returns CDR1 SGHVS and CDR2 FQNEAQ. Trimming left V 6 bases short and J 6 bases short, with 8 bases between. The CDR3 loop is CASSEDAGELFF. CDR3 DNA sequence: TGTGCCAGCAGTGAGGACGCCGGGGAGCTGTTTTTT.

This chain links TRBV10-3 with TRBJ2-5; D remains ambiguous. Trimming shortened V by 8 bases and J by 4 bases, and 8 bases separated the two germline ends. Germline CDR1 ENHRY, CDR2 SYGVKD. The CDR3 spans 11 residues. CDR3 bases: TGTGCCATCGGCTCGACAGAGACCCAGTACTTC. Translated, it gives CAIGSTETQYF.

This clonotype was seen only a few times. The CDR3, as DNA: TGTGCCAGCAGTGGGCGGGCAGGCGAGACCCAGTACTTC. It translates to CASSGRAGETQYF. This chain links TRBV6-6 with TRBJ2-5; D may be TRBD2 (5 bases). V gave up 5 bases and J gave up 5 bases, with 12 bases separating them. The CDR3 is made up of 13 amino acids. Germline V gives CDR1 MNHNY, CDR2 SVGAGI (reference sequence).

This clonotype showed up just a few times. The gene calls are TRBV14 and TRBJ2-6; D is undetermined. CDR1 SGHDN and CDR2 FVKESK come from the germline V gene. With 3 bases removed from V and 0 bases from J, the gap between germline ends came to 15 bases. The CDR3 is made up of 18 amino acids. CDR3 DNA sequence: TGTGCCAGCAGCCAGGGCCGCCCTGCCCTCTCTGGGGCCAACGTCCTGACTTTC. Translating gives CASSQGRPALSGANVLTF.

As regards this clonotype: Just one base apart from a much larger clone, this may be a read error. The J gene is TRBJ1-1, the V gene TRBV7-2; no clear D. V shed 5 bases and J shed 1 base, with 14 bases lying between them. CDR1 and CDR2 (germline): SGHTA, FQGNSA. The CDR3 has 15 residues. The CDR3 region is CASSIQSRRNTEAFF. CDR3 nucleotides: TGTGCCAGCAGCATACAATCTAGGCGGAACACTGAAGCTTTCTTT.

This clonotype was picked up a small number of times. The rearrangement links TRBV10-3 to TRBJ2-7; D gene uncertain. Germline-derived CDR1 and CDR2 are ENHRY and SYGVKD. The CDR3 has 10 residues. V was shortened by 5 bases and J by 9 bases, with 8 bases between the two germline ends. The CDR3 region has the DNA TGTGCCATCAGTCACTCCTCGCAGTACTTC. It encodes CAISHSSQYF.

This clonotype has a count of ten or more. V is TRBV6-6 and J is TRBJ2-2, with D perhaps matching TRBD2 (6 bases). V was pared by 6 bases and J by 5 bases, with 10 bases between. The CDR3 length is 13 residues. The germline CDR1 and CDR2 sequences are MNHNY and SVGAGI (reference sequence). The CDR3 DNA follows: TGTGCCAGCAGGGGGGGATGGACCGGGGAGCTGTTTTTT. Protein sequence: CASRGGWTGELFF.